A single sample gave rise to the 4 T cell receptor beta chains below, sequenced in a study of CD8 T cells in ankylosing spondylitis. TCRdb used MiXCR to reprocess the 5' RACE reads, holding one entry per CDR3 protein. The data show about 160,000 distinct CDR3 sequences, around 43% seen once. Sample: synovial fluid, either unsorted or a sorted T cell fraction (not recorded which). The receptors shown here come from a male donor with ankylosing spondylitis.

The chain joins TRBV7-2 to TRBJ1-6; D may be TRBD1 (5 bases). Looked up from germline, CDR1 is SGHTA and CDR2 is FQGNSA. CDR3 size: 15 residues. Trimming left V 3 bases short and J 10 bases short, with 16 bases between. The CDR3 sequence is CASSFLGTLGSPLHF. The CDR3 DNA reads as TGTGCCAGCAGCTTTCTAGGGACCTTGGGGTCACCCCTCCACTTT.

The V call is TRBV5-1, the J call TRBJ2-3, with TRBD2 identical over 8 bases. Trimming cost V 5 bases and J 0 bases; bases outside gene matches: 5. The CDR3 loop spans 15 amino acids. CDR1 is SGHRS, CDR2 YFSETQ, per germline. The CDR3 region has the DNA TGCGCCAGCAGAAACCCTAGCGGGAGCACAGATACGCAGTATTTT. Translation: CASRNPSGSTDTQYF.

The genes are TRBV12-3 or TRBV12-4 and TRBJ2-7; unclear D gene. Trimming pared 1 base from V and 5 bases from J, leaving 6 bases between. CDR3 size: 12 residues. CDR3 loop: CASSLVSHEQYF. DNA of the CDR3: TGTGCCAGCAGTTTAGTGTCCCACGAGCAGTACTTC.

This clonotype was counted between two and nine times. The chain couples TRBV30 to TRBJ2-2; no clear D. The V end was cut by 4 bases, the J end by 3 bases, with 6 bases between. The CDR3 totals 12 residues. From germline, CDR1 is GTSNPN and CDR2 SVGIG (reference sequence). The CDR3, as DNA: TGTGCCTGGAACCTCGACACCGGGGAGCTGTTTTTT. Translation: CAWNLDTGELFF.